A single sample is the source of the 3 T cell receptor beta chains below, sequenced in a study of CD8+CD57+ T cells in acquired aplastic anemia. The sequenced patients had an expansion of CD8+CD57+ cells seen by flow cytometry. Investigators profiled TCR beta VDJ and CDR3 from genomic DNA template. MiXCR was run by TCRdb on the reads, yielding one entry per CDR3 protein. The sample holds about 98,000 distinct CDR3 sequences, 55% to 70% seen once. Sequenced: sorted CD4+, CD8+, or CD8+CD57+ T cells (not recorded which) from PBMCs. These TCRs come from a human donor with aplastic anemia.

The chain uses TRBV10-3 and TRBJ2-3; no clear D. Trimming removed 7 bases at V and 3 bases at J, with 11 bases between. Germline V gene lookup returns CDR1 ENHRY and CDR2 SYGVKD. CDR3 length: 13 amino acids. This CDR3 is CAIMSEWTDTQYF. CDR3 bases: TGTGCCATCATGTCAGAGTGGACAGATACGCAGTATTTT.

The chain employs TRBV6-1 and TRBJ2-7; D unclear. Germline V CDR1 and CDR2: MNHNS, SASEGT. There are 12 residues in the CDR3. V shed 5 bases and J shed 5 bases, with 10 bases lying between them. The CDR3 region is CASSSAPHEQYF. The CDR3 coding sequence is TGTGCCAGCAGTTCCGCCCCCCACGAGCAGTACTTC.

This clonotype showed up just once. This rearrangement joins TRBV10-2 to TRBJ2-3; no definite D call. V dropped 8 bases and J dropped 4 bases, with 10 bases sitting between them. Germline CDR1 WSHSY, CDR2 SAAADI. The CDR3 has 12 residues. The chain's CDR3 is CASSRGADTQYF. DNA for the CDR3: TGCGCCAGCTCTAGAGGAGCAGATACGCAGTATTTT.